This T cell receptor beta chain was captured by sequencing in a study of CD8+ T cells in alopecia areata. Germline V gene sequence: CDR1 SGHRS, CDR2 YFSETQ. This CDR3 spans 13 amino acids. V was shortened by 7 bases and J by 2 bases, with 12 bases between the two germline ends. Sequencing relied on a cDNA template that was reverse transcribed from extracted RNA. Method: immunoSEQ multiplex PCR; TCRdb's copy keeps in-frame clones and lacks some. The table records about 210,000 clones, approximately 57% of them present only once. As to treatment: oral pan-JAK inhibitor, 5-10 mg twice daily. This clonotype was sampled from a human donor with alopecia areata. The V gene is TRBV5-1, the J gene TRBJ1-1; the D gene is possibly TRBD1 (6 bases). Source: CD4+ T cells sorted from blood, taken at week 4, from a patient treated with tofacitinib. CDR3 sequence reads: CASATGKNTEAFF. Written as DNA, the CDR3 is TGCGCCAGCGCCACAGGGAAAAACACTGAAGCTTTCTTT.